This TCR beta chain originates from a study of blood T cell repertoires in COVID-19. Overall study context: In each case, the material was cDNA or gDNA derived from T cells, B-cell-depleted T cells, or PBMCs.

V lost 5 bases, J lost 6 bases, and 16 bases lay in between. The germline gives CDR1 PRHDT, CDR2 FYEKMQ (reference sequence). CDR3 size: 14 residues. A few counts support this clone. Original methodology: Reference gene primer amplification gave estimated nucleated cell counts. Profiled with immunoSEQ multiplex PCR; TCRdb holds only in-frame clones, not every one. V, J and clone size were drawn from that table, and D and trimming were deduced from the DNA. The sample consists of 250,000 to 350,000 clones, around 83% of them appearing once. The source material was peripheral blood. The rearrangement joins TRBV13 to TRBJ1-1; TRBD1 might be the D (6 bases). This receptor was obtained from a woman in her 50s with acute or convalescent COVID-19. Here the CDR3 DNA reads TGTGCCAGCAGCCTTCGACAGGAACGGGCTGAAGCTTTCTTT. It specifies CASSLRQERAEAFF.